This TCR beta chain was sequenced for a study of T cells after yellow fever vaccination. CDR3 length: 12 residues. Germline V gene data show CDR1 as MDHEN and CDR2 as SYDVKM. V was trimmed by 2 bases and J by 11 bases, leaving 12 bases between them. This clonotype was picked up many times. TCRdb reanalysed the 5' RACE reads using MiXCR and keeps one entry per CDR3 protein. The sample comprises about 310,000 distinct CDR3 sequences, around 3.9% of which are singletons, and about 20% rests with the top ten. This chain links TRBV28 with TRBJ1-1; D is undetermined. The TCR comes from a man younger than 30 who received the YFV17D yellow fever vaccine. The specimen comprised PBMCs, sampled on the day of the yellow fever booster vaccination. The CDR3 spells CASSLMSGLAFF. The CDR3 nucleotides read TGTGCCAGCAGTTTAATGTCAGGTCTTGCTTTCTTT.